This entry is about one TCR beta chain. Here immunoSEQ multiplex PCR was the method, and the copy in TCRdb shows in-frame clones only, minus some. The data show 220,000 or so clones, approximately 83% seen once. The data belong to a study of blood T cell repertoires in COVID-19. About the research overall: Donors in the United States, Italy and Spain gave samples during acute or convalescent COVID-19. In each case, the material was cDNA or gDNA derived from T cells, B-cell-depleted T cells, or PBMCs.

Germline CDR1 and CDR2: PRHDT and FYEKMQ (reference sequence). The CDR3 extends over 16 amino acids. V trimming: 1 base; J trimming: 3 bases; junction bases outside the gene matches: 6. The clonotype comes from a woman younger than 45 who had recovered from COVID-19. This sequence joins TRBV13 and TRBJ2-5; 9 nucleotides line up with TRBD2. The sample consisted of peripheral blood. Here the CDR3 reads CASSLVLAGLEETQYF. The CDR3, as DNA: TGTGCCAGCAGCTTAGTTCTAGCGGGATTGGAAGAGACCCAGTACTTC.